The entry below gives a single T cell receptor (beta chain) sequence along with its context. The source of the sample is a study of T cell responses to AZD1222 COVID-19 vaccine. Repertoires were generated with immunoSEQ multiplex PCR, while TCRdb's copy carries only in-frame clones and drops some. The top ten hold about 28% of the sample, which has over 75,000 clones, around 91% seen once. The J segment lost 3 bases and the V segment lost 3 bases, leaving 3 bases of the junction unmatched. The CDR3 length is 15 residues. Germline V gene lookup returns CDR1 MGHRA and CDR2 YSYEKL. The V call is TRBV4-1, the J call TRBJ2-2, with 8 bases identical to TRBD1. This TCR came from an adult in good health. The material was peripheral blood, obtained on day 0 of AZD1222 vaccination. The CDR3 loop is CASSQGTGDTGELFF. In DNA form, the CDR3 reads TGCGCCAGCAGCCAGGGGACAGGAGACACCGGGGAGCTGTTTTTT.